Below are 5 T cell receptor beta chains sequenced from a single sample in a study of tumor and adjacent non-tumor tissue in lung cancer. Three rounds of nested PCR, following a modified ARM-PCR protocol, produced the TCRbeta library. From the multiplex PCR reads, TCRdb called clonotypes with MiXCR, one entry per CDR3 protein. The sample shows 71,000 or so distinct CDR3 sequences, over 75% of them seen only once. RNA was extracted from bulk tissue without any cell sorting. Sequences were obtained from lung tumor tissue. The receptors here all came from a woman aged 45-65 years with non-small cell lung cancer.

This clonotype was recorded only once. One end of the junction is discordant with germline, which a read error may explain. V usage is TRBV11-2 and J usage is TRBJ2-1; TRBD2 might be the D (7 bases). The CDR3 loop spans 15 amino acids. Per germline, CDR1 SGHAT and CDR2 FQNNGV. The CDR3 region has the DNA TGTGACAGCAACAAAGGGGGAGGGGACTACATTGAGCAGTTCTTC. This gives the protein CDSNKGGGDYIEQFF.

About this clonotype itself: One end of the junction is discordant with germline, which a read error may explain. The chain joins TRBV4-1 to TRBJ1-1; weak D call: TRBD1 (5 bases). The germline CDR1 and CDR2 sequences are MGHRA and YSYEKL. The CDR3 is made up of 16 amino acids. CDR3 protein: CASSQDLYKGNTEAFF. The CDR3 DNA reads as TGCGCCAGCAGCCAAGATCTCTATAAGGGGAACACTGAGGCTTTCTTT.

This clonotype has ten or more counts. This chain links TRBV5-1 with TRBJ2-7; 9 bases line up with TRBD1. V shed 4 bases, J shed 3 bases, and the junction held 8 bases outside the gene matches. The CDR3 is 15 residues long. Germline CDR1 is SGHRS and CDR2 is YFSETQ. The CDR3 DNA sequence: TGCGCCAGCAGCCCGGGGACAGGGTTTATCTACGAGCAGTACTTC. Translated, it gives CASSPGTGFIYEQYF. The full variable domain, its missing parts supplied by reference TRBV5-1 and TRBJ2-7, is KAGVTQTPRYLIKTRGQQVTLSCSPISGHRSVSWYQQTPGQGLQFLFEYFSETQRNKGNFPGRFSGRQFSNSRSEMNVSTLELGDSALYLCASSPGTGFIYEQYFGPGTRLTVT.

Notes on this clonotype: The CDR3 end shows no conserved phenylalanine or tryptophan, and so a read error is likely. The rearrangement uses TRBV29-1 and TRBJ2-3; D is uncertain. Germline lookup yields CDR1 SQVTM and CDR2 ANQGSEA. The CDR3 has 14 amino acids. The V end lost 5 bases, the J end lost 4 bases, and 16 bases lay between the germline ends. The CDR3 DNA sequence: TGCAGCGTTCGGCAAGAGACTGCTGCAGATACGCAGTATTTA. Amino acid sequence: CSVRQETAADTQYL.

As for this clonotype: The missing conserved phenylalanine or tryptophan at the end of this CDR3 makes a read error likely. This chain connects TRBV28 to TRBJ2-5, with 9 bases fitting TRBD1. The junction had 14 bases not matched to a gene; V was cut back by 9 bases and J by 6 bases. CDR1 is MDHEN, CDR2 SYDVKM, per germline. The CDR3 runs 15 residues. CDR3 nucleotides: TGTGCCAGTAGACAAACAGGGGGCGCGGAGAAGACCCAGTACTAC. Translated, it gives CASRQTGGAEKTQYY.